The 3 T cell receptor delta chains given below trace back to one sample, sequenced in a study of gamma-delta chains in newborns, infants, children. TCRdb repeated clone calling on the reads with CATT. The sample records roughly 14,000 delta-chain clones, roughly 7% being singletons. Sequenced: blood. These receptors came from a child who was a newborn, infant or young child, either healthy, febrile or measles-vaccinated (not recorded which).

This clone was seen only a few times. Other DNA variants within this sample encode the same CDR3. The V call is TRDV2, the J call TRDJ3, with TRDD3 matching 9 bases. The CDR3 spans 21 residues. CDR1 is GEAIGNYY, CDR2 EKD, per germline. Trimming cost V 1 base and J 0 bases; bases outside gene matches: 12. The CDR3 sequence is CACDTLVLGEPDSWDTRQMFF. DNA of the CDR3: TGTGCCTGTGACACTCTCGTACTGGGGGAACCCGACTCCTGGGACACCCGACAGATGTTTTTC.

This clone was observed a handful of times. For this DNA, TCRdb reports the protein of a much larger clone, which diverges at residue 11, most likely from a read error; the protein presented here is translated directly from the DNA. The J gene is TRDJ1, the V gene TRDV2, with TRDD3 identical over 8 bases. J gave up 1 base and V 3 bases, and 12 bases lay outside the gene matches. Germline V gene sequence: CDR1 GEAIGNYY, CDR2 EKD. The CDR3 has 17 amino acids. The CDR3 loop reads CACDYWGSPTSTDKLIF. The CDR3 nucleotides are TGTGCCTGTGACTACTGGGGGTCCCCCACTAGCACCGATAAACTCATCTTT.

In its sample, this clone was seen a few times. This rearrangement joins TRDV2 to TRDJ2, with 8 bases identical to TRDD3. V was pared by 3 bases and J by 3 bases, with 14 bases of the junction left unmatched. This CDR3 contains 18 residues. Per the germline V gene, CDR1 is GEAIGNYY and CDR2 is EKD. The CDR3 nucleotides are TGTGCCTGTGACTCCCTTCTACTGGGGGGTACAATGACAGCACAACTCTTCTTT. Translation gives CACDSLLLGGTMTAQLFF.